Reported below is one T cell receptor beta chain. Antigen specificity is unknown. These data belong to a study of neurological immune-mediated disorders. The cDNA came from 5'RACE with 10-nucleotide random UMIs. Each CDR3 protein is one row after TCRdb ran MiXCR on the 5' RACE reads. The sample consists of tens of thousands of distinct CDR3 sequences, over 8.5% of them appearing once. Study-wide results and caveats: While HTLV-1-associated myelopathy showed the greatest TCR clonal expansion, multiple sclerosis showed the least, falling below healthy controls.

Time point here: technical triplicate 1. Per the germline V gene, CDR1 is SGHDT and CDR2 is YYEEEE. The CDR3 spans 16 residues. Trimming took 4 bases from V and 7 from J, leaving 21 bases between them. The source is a man aged 55 to 69 with HTLV-1-associated myelopathy (HAM/TSP). Specimen: PBMCs. This rearrangement joins TRBV5-6 to TRBJ2-1; either TRBD1 or TRBD2 may supply D (5 bases each). Here the CDR3 reads CASSGGVGGLYNEQFF. The CDR3 nucleotides are TGTGCCAGCAGCGGGGGTGTGGGCGGTTTGTATAATGAGCAGTTCTTC.